This T cell receptor (beta chain) was captured in a study of shared T cell receptors in the human thymus. The CDR3 is 17 amino acids. The V end was cut by 7 bases, the J end by 2 bases, with 24 bases between. Germline CDR1 is SQVTM and CDR2 is ANQGSEA. The repertoire was sequenced with immunoSEQ multiplex PCR; TCRdb's copy has only in-frame clones and lacks some. The table has approximately 660,000 clones, 88% seen once. In addition, the sample was reused for a study of human thymus T cells.

The TCR comes from a boy under two years old with a congenital heart defect. The chain employs TRBV29-1 and TRBJ1-5; D perhaps matches TRBD1 (5 bases). Material for sequencing was thymocytes. CDR3 sequence reads: CSAYRLRGWRGNQPQHF. The CDR3, as DNA: TGCAGCGCCTACAGGTTGCGGGGCTGGCGGGGCAATCAGCCCCAGCATTTT.